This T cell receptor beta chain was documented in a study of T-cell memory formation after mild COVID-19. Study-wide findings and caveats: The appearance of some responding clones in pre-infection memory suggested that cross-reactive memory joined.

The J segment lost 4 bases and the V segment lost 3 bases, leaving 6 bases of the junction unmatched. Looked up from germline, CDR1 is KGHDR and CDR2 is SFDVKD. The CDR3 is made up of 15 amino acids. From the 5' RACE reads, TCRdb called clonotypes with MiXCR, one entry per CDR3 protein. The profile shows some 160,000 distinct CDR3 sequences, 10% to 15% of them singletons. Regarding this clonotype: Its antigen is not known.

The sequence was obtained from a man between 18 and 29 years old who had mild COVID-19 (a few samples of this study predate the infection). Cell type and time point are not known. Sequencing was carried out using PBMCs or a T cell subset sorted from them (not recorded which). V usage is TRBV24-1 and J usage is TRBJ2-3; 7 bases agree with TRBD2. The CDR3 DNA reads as TGTGCCACCAGTGATCCTTCCAGCGGGGCAGATACGCAGTATTTT. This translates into CATSDPSSGADTQYF.